This entry lists 17 T cell receptor beta chains sequenced from one sample in a study of shared clonotypes between healthy human individuals (dated by TCRdb to the early 2020s). Receptor libraries were prepared by the immunoSEQ multiplex PCR assay. The clones in this table, taken by TCRdb from immuneACCESS, are in-frame only. Not every clone is retained; where verified, under half of the shortfall comes from an unresolved V gene, and the cause of the rest is unknown. Counted in this sample were under 200,000 clones; approximately 95% of them appeared once. The ten most abundant clones make up around 0.067% of the sample. The specimen was naive CD4+ T cells sorted from blood. The cell subset or site label, read with the paper, signifies: CD45RA+ positively selected. The receptors stem from a woman in her 30s in good health.

V gene TRBV29-1 combines with J gene TRBJ2-1; 8 nucleotides agree with TRBD1. Germline CDR1 reads SQVTM; CDR2 reads ANQGSEA. J gave up 7 bases and V 4 bases, and 9 bases lay outside the gene matches. The CDR3 extends over 14 amino acids. The CDR3 reads CSVARTGSGNEQFF. In nucleotides, the CDR3 is TGCAGCGTTGCCAGGACAGGGAGCGGGAATGAGCAGTTCTTC.

The chain is built from TRBV30 and TRBJ1-1; 10 nucleotides match TRBD1. The CDR3 runs to 15 residues. The germline V gene has CDR1 GTSNPN and CDR2 SVGIG (reference sequence). Trimming cost V 3 bases and J 2 bases; bases outside gene matches: 6. The CDR3 loop reads CAWRSRTGGNTEAFF. The CDR3 DNA follows: TGTGCCTGGAGGAGTCGGACAGGGGGTAACACTGAAGCTTTCTTT.

This chain uses TRBV9 with TRBJ2-3; D ambiguous. V was trimmed by 2 bases and J by 2 bases, leaving 21 bases between them. CDR1 is SGDLS and CDR2 is YYNGEE in the germline V gene. The CDR3 totals 18 residues. For the CDR3, the DNA is TGTGCCAGCAGCGTCAGCGTAGGAGATAGCCGCGTCACAGATACGCAGTATTTT. Its translation is CASSVSVGDSRVTDTQYF.

The chain has TRBV5-1 and TRBJ2-5; 8 bases match TRBD1. The assigned J gene may be wrong: the sequence end matches TRBJ2-7 better. This CDR3 spans 15 amino acids. Germline V gives CDR1 SGHRS, CDR2 YFSETQ. CDR3 loop: CASSASTGVGYEQYF. CDR3 DNA: TGCGCCAGCAGCGCTTCGACAGGGGTAGGCTACGAGCAGTACTTC.

V is TRBV29-1 and J is TRBJ2-3; 14 bases agree with TRBD2. Trimming took 6 bases from V and 4 from J; bases not matched to a gene: 15. The CDR3 has 18 amino acids. Germline V gene lookup returns CDR1 SQVTM and CDR2 ANQGSEA. CDR3 protein: CSVAHFGLAGGIADTQYF. CDR3 coding DNA: TGCAGCGTCGCCCACTTTGGACTAGCGGGAGGTATAGCAGATACGCAGTATTTT.

The rearrangement links TRBV10-3 to TRBJ2-7, with D hard to call. V was clipped by 5 bases and J by 0 bases, with 8 bases between them. The CDR3 totals 13 residues. Germline V CDR1 and CDR2: ENHRY, SYGVKD. The chain's CDR3 is CAISTVISYEQYF. CDR3 bases: TGTGCCATCAGTACAGTGATCTCCTACGAGCAGTACTTC.

The rearrangement joins TRBV5-4 to TRBJ1-2, with a possible D match to TRBD1 (5 bases). V was shortened by 5 bases and J by 3 bases, with 17 bases between the two germline ends. CDR1 is SGHNT and CDR2 is YYREEE in the germline V gene (reference sequence). This CDR3 contains 15 residues. CDR3 sequence (DNA): TGTGCCAGCAGGGATGCCGGGACCGCTGACTATGGCTACACCTTC. This translates into CASRDAGTADYGYTF. The variable domain in full, with the rest retrieved from reference TRBV5-4 and TRBJ1-2, is ETGVTQSPTHLIKTRGQQVTLRCSSQSGHNTVSWYQQALGQGPQFIFQYYREEENGRGNFPPRFSGLQFPNYSSELNVNALELDDSALYLCASRDAGTADYGYTFGSGTRLTVV.

The chain uses TRBV2 and TRBJ2-2; TRBD2 agrees at 10 bases. The CDR3 totals 15 residues. Germline CDR1 and CDR2: SNHLY and FYNNEI. V lost 4 bases to trimming and J lost 5 bases; unmatched junction nucleotides: 4. The CDR3 spells CASSGKREGTGELFF. CDR3 coding DNA: TGTGCCAGCAGTGGGAAGCGGGAGGGAACCGGGGAGCTGTTTTTT.

This clone occurred once. The chain recombines TRBV27 with TRBJ2-5, with 9 bases lining up with TRBD2. Near its end, the DNA agrees better with TRBJ2-7, so the J call may be wrong. This CDR3 spans 14 amino acids. Germline V gives CDR1 MNHEY, CDR2 SMNVEV (reference sequence). CDR3 amino acids: CASSSPLAGYEQYF. CDR3 in DNA: TGTGCCAGCAGCTCCCCACTAGCGGGTTACGAGCAGTACTTC.

The chain joins TRBV27 to TRBJ2-5, with 8 bases lining up with TRBD1. CDR1 is MNHEY and CDR2 is SMNVEV in the germline V gene (reference sequence). The CDR3 has 15 amino acids. V dropped 5 bases and J dropped 4; count of bases not matched to a gene: 9. CDR3 in amino acids: CASSRQGIETETQYF. In nucleotides, the CDR3 is TGTGCCAGCAGTAGACAGGGGATTGAGACAGAGACCCAGTACTTC.

This sequence joins TRBV7-8 and TRBJ2-2; TRBD2 might be the D (6 bases). Germline lookup yields CDR1 SGHVS and CDR2 FQNEAQ. The V gene lost 2 bases and the J gene lost 1 base, with 11 bases spanning the gap. This CDR3 region has 16 residues. The CDR3 nucleotides are TGTGCCAGCAGCTTAAACGGGAGAGGGAACACCGGGGAGCTGTTTTTT. It translates to CASSLNGRGNTGELFF.

V and J are TRBV5-6 and TRBJ2-6; D ambiguous. The CDR3 has 13 amino acids. V lost 6 bases and J 0 bases, leaving 4 bases between the germline ends. Germline V gene lookup returns CDR1 SGHDT and CDR2 YYEEEE. CDR3 sequence reads: CASTPSGANVLTF. CDR3 nucleotide sequence: TGTGCCAGCACGCCCTCTGGGGCCAACGTCCTGACTTTC.

This chain links TRBV28 with TRBJ2-5; D not certain. The germline V and J ends were trimmed by 2 bases and 0 bases, with 1 base remaining between them. This CDR3 is 12 amino acids long. Germline V gene data show CDR1 as MDHEN and CDR2 as SYDVKM. This CDR3 reads CASSLDQETQYF. As DNA, the CDR3 is TGTGCCAGCAGTTTAGACCAAGAGACCCAGTACTTC. Based on the CDR3 plus reference TRBV28 and TRBJ2-5, the full variable domain is DVKVTQSSRYLVKRTGEKVFLECVQDMDHENMFWYRQDPGLGLRLIYFSYDVKMKEKGDIPEGYSVSREKKERFSLILESASTNQTSMYLCASSLDQETQYFGPGTRLLVL.

The gene calls are TRBV29-1 and TRBJ2-5, with 12 bases matching TRBD1. CDR1 is SQVTM, CDR2 ANQGSEA, per germline. CDR3 length: 14 amino acids. Trimming at V came to 8 bases and at J to 5 bases, leaving 9 bases not matched to a gene. CDR3 sequence reads: CSTSGTGGWETQYF. The CDR3 DNA reads TGCAGCACTTCCGGGACAGGGGGCTGGGAGACCCAGTACTTC.

CDR3 sequence (DNA): TGCGCCAGCAGCCAACCACGGACAGCCGGAAACATTCAGTACTTC. Its protein is CASSQPRTAGNIQYF. V is TRBV4-1 and J is TRBJ2-4; tentatively, D is TRBD1 (6 bases). Germline assignment: CDR1 MGHRA and CDR2 YSYEKL. Trimming cost V 2 bases and J 6 bases, with 14 bases left between them. The CDR3 totals 15 residues.

The V and J genes are TRBV6-5 and TRBJ2-1; D gene unclear. The ends were cut back, 7 bases at V and 5 bases at J, with 12 bases in the middle. Germline-derived CDR1 and CDR2 are MNHEY and SVGAGI. This CDR3 region has 13 residues. CDR3 nucleotides: TGTGCCAGCATATCTTTCCAAAACAATGAGCAGTTCTTC. Amino acids: CASISFQNNEQFF.

The V call is TRBV6-1, the J call TRBJ1-3; D gene ambiguous. Germline assignment: CDR1 MNHNS and CDR2 SASEGT. V lost 7 bases to trimming and J lost 0 bases, with 13 bases between them. The CDR3 covers 15 residues. The CDR3 protein is CASIGLIHSGNTIYF. Here the CDR3 DNA reads TGTGCCAGCATAGGACTTATCCACTCTGGAAACACCATATATTTT.